These T cell receptor beta chains were read from a single sample in a study of technical replicates of blood from a few donors. Data came from immunoSEQ multiplex PCR; TCRdb stores just in-frame clones and leaves some out. The sample records under 80,000 clones, about 91% being singletons. Sequenced: T cells isolated from PBMCs. These receptors were taken from a human donor in good health. Some clones in this sample may be carry-over from other donors' samples. The CDR3 runs from the conserved cysteine through the conserved F or W. The D gene is left open where the match is weak. Clone size is not always given. Where it is, it says once, few, many or a class for expanded clones.

v_gene: TRBV5-1; abundance: -; d_gene: TRBD1; j_gene: TRBJ2-5; CDR3aa: CASSWSGQGQETQYF; CDR3nt: TGCGCCAGCAGCTGGTCTGGACAGGGCCAAGAGACCCAGTACTTC
v_gene: TRBV30; abundance: -; d_gene: TRBD1; j_gene: TRBJ1-2; CDR3aa: CAWISGTGGYGYTF; CDR3nt: TGTGCCTGGATATCCGGGACAGGGGGGTATGGCTACACCTTC
v_gene: TRBV11-3; abundance: -; d_gene: TRBD1; j_gene: TRBJ2-7; CDR3aa: CASSQAGGPYEQYF; CDR3nt: TGTGCCAGCAGCCAAGCAGGGGGTCCCTACGAGCAGTACTTC
v_gene: TRBV6-1; abundance: -; d_gene: TRBD2; j_gene: TRBJ2-5; CDR3aa: CASSDLGTRQETQYF; CDR3nt: TGTGCCAGTAGTGACCTAGGGACTAGGCAAGAGACCCAGTACTTC
v_gene: TRBV19; abundance: -; d_gene: -; j_gene: TRBJ2-5; CDR3aa: CASSRQGLGETQYF; CDR3nt: TGTGCCAGTAGTAGGCAGGGGCTTGGGGAGACCCAGTACTTC
v_gene: TRBV9; abundance: once; d_gene: TRBD2; j_gene: TRBJ2-3; CDR3aa: CASSVSGRGTDTQYF; CDR3nt: TGTGCCAGCAGCGTTAGCGGGAGGGGAACAGATACGCAGTATTTT
v_gene: TRBV4-2; abundance: -; d_gene: TRBD2; j_gene: TRBJ2-1; CDR3aa: CASSQRVSGSSYNEQFF; CDR3nt: TGTGCCAGCAGCCAGAGGGTTAGCGGGAGTAGCTACAATGAGCAGTTCTTC
v_gene: TRBV27; abundance: -; d_gene: -; j_gene: TRBJ1-2; CDR3aa: CASSFEGVSKGYTF; CDR3nt: TGTGCCAGCAGTTTCGAAGGGGTATCGAAAGGCTACACCTTC
v_gene: TRBV5-6; abundance: -; d_gene: TRBD2; j_gene: TRBJ2-5; CDR3aa: CASSLAGGVSETQYF; CDR3nt: TGTGCCAGCAGCCTAGCGGGAGGAGTCTCCGAGACCCAGTACTTC
v_gene: TRBV5-1; abundance: -; d_gene: TRBD2; j_gene: TRBJ2-5; CDR3aa: CASSFSGIMQETQYF; CDR3nt: TGCGCCAGCAGCTTTAGCGGGATAATGCAAGAGACCCAGTACTTC
v_gene: TRBV11-2; abundance: -; d_gene: -; j_gene: TRBJ1-4; CDR3aa: CASSYNGCTYCEKLFF; CDR3nt: TGTGCCAGCAGCTACAACGGGTGCACTTACTGTGAAAAACTGTTTTTT
v_gene: TRBV4-2; abundance: -; d_gene: -; j_gene: TRBJ2-7; CDR3aa: CASSQTGYEQYF; CDR3nt: TGTGCCAGCAGCCAGACAGGTTACGAGCAGTACTTC
v_gene: TRBV19; abundance: -; d_gene: TRBD1; j_gene: TRBJ2-7; CDR3aa: CASRPDRGYEQYF; CDR3nt: TGTGCCAGTAGACCGGACAGGGGATACGAGCAGTACTTC
v_gene: TRBV29-1; abundance: -; d_gene: TRBD1; j_gene: TRBJ1-1; CDR3aa: CSVSGGNTEAFF; CDR3nt: TGCAGCGTGTCAGGGGGTAACACTGAAGCTTTCTTT
v_gene: TRBV5-8; abundance: -; d_gene: -; j_gene: TRBJ1-4; CDR3aa: CASSLTWQGGYEKLFF; CDR3nt: TGTGCCAGCAGCTTAACTTGGCAGGGAGGATATGAAAAACTGTTTTTT
v_gene: TRBV7-6; abundance: -; d_gene: TRBD1; j_gene: TRBJ1-5; CDR3aa: CASSLQGDQPQHF; CDR3nt: TGTGCCAGCAGCTTACAGGGGGATCAGCCCCAGCATTTT
v_gene: TRBV19; abundance: -; d_gene: -; j_gene: TRBJ1-5; CDR3aa: CASSIVLNQPQHF; CDR3nt: TGTGCCAGTAGTATAGTCCTGAATCAGCCCCAGCATTTT
v_gene: TRBV6-5; abundance: -; d_gene: -; j_gene: TRBJ2-2; CDR3aa: CATRPGFEDGELFF; CDR3nt: TGTGCCACCCGGCCAGGGTTCGAGGACGGGGAGCTGTTTTTT
v_gene: TRBV6-5; abundance: -; d_gene: -; j_gene: TRBJ1-6; CDR3aa: CASSYSRDNSPLHF; CDR3nt: TGTGCCAGCAGTTACTCAAGAGATAATTCACCCCTCCACTTT
v_gene: TRBV15; abundance: -; d_gene: -; j_gene: TRBJ2-7; CDR3aa: CATSRGATYEQYF; CDR3nt: TGTGCCACCAGCAGAGGTGCGACATACGAGCAGTACTTC
v_gene: TRBV28; abundance: -; d_gene: TRBD1; j_gene: TRBJ1-5; CDR3aa: CASMSGTGGQPQHF; CDR3nt: TGTGCCAGCATGTCCGGGACAGGGGGTCAGCCCCAGCATTTT
v_gene: TRBV9; abundance: -; d_gene: TRBD2; j_gene: TRBJ2-1; CDR3aa: CASSVGGLASPFF; CDR3nt: TGTGCCAGCAGCGTAGGGGGACTAGCAAGTCCGTTCTTC
v_gene: TRBV9; abundance: -; d_gene: TRBD2; j_gene: TRBJ2-1; CDR3aa: CASSSGTSGYNEQFF; CDR3nt: TGTGCCAGCAGCTCCGGGACTAGCGGTTACAATGAGCAGTTCTTC
v_gene: TRBV19; abundance: -; d_gene: TRBD2; j_gene: TRBJ2-1; CDR3aa: CASSMSLAGLNEQFF; CDR3nt: TGTGCCAGTAGTATGTCCCTAGCGGGCCTCAATGAGCAGTTCTTC
v_gene: TRBV29-1; abundance: -; d_gene: TRBD2; j_gene: TRBJ2-1; CDR3aa: CSVEDPSGDNEQFF; CDR3nt: TGCAGCGTTGAAGATCCTAGCGGGGACAATGAGCAGTTCTTC
v_gene: TRBV4-3; abundance: -; d_gene: -; j_gene: TRBJ1-2; CDR3aa: CASSPRTQINYGYTF; CDR3nt: TGCGCCAGCAGCCCTCGGACACAGATCAACTATGGCTACACCTTC
v_gene: TRBV2; abundance: -; d_gene: -; j_gene: TRBJ2-2; CDR3aa: CASSGWATGELFF; CDR3nt: TGTGCCAGCAGTGGGTGGGCCACCGGGGAGCTGTTTTTT
v_gene: TRBV6-5; abundance: -; d_gene: TRBD1; j_gene: TRBJ1-2; CDR3aa: CASSRDREHYGYTF; CDR3nt: TGTGCCAGCAGCCGCGACAGGGAGCACTATGGCTACACCTTC
v_gene: TRBV29-1; abundance: -; d_gene: TRBD2; j_gene: TRBJ2-7; CDR3aa: CSVATSVYEQYF; CDR3nt: TGCAGCGTCGCTACTAGCGTCTACGAGCAGTACTTC
v_gene: TRBV28; abundance: -; d_gene: TRBD1; j_gene: TRBJ2-1; CDR3aa: CASLSGQVLYEQFF; CDR3nt: TGTGCCAGCCTCTCGGGACAGGTCTTGTATGAGCAGTTCTTC
v_gene: TRBV6-5; abundance: -; d_gene: -; j_gene: TRBJ2-7; CDR3aa: CASSYSRSQGEQYF; CDR3nt: TGTGCCAGCAGTTACTCTAGGTCTCAGGGTGAGCAGTACTTC
v_gene: TRBV18; abundance: few; d_gene: -; j_gene: TRBJ2-7; CDR3aa: CASSQQGPEQYF; CDR3nt: TGTGCCAGCTCACAACAGGGCCCCGAGCAGTACTTC
v_gene: TRBV6-6; abundance: -; d_gene: -; j_gene: TRBJ2-7; CDR3aa: CASVPFPEDTDEQYF; CDR3nt: TGTGCCAGCGTCCCATTTCCGGAGGATACCGACGAGCAGTACTTC
v_gene: TRBV29-1; abundance: -; d_gene: TRBD1; j_gene: TRBJ1-4; CDR3aa: CSVGEGGGQGREKLFF; CDR3nt: TGCAGCGTTGGGGAGGGAGGCGGACAGGGACGGGAAAAACTGTTTTTT
v_gene: TRBV2; abundance: few; d_gene: TRBD2; j_gene: TRBJ2-1; CDR3aa: CASRLREPVNNEQFF; CDR3nt: TGTGCCAGCAGATTGCGGGAGCCGGTAAACAATGAGCAGTTCTTC
v_gene: TRBV6-6; abundance: once; d_gene: TRBD1; j_gene: TRBJ2-7; CDR3aa: CASSWGTGANYERQYF; CDR3nt: TGTGCCAGCAGTTGGGGGACAGGCGCCAACTACGAGCGGCAGTACTTC
v_gene: TRBV4-3; abundance: -; d_gene: TRBD2; j_gene: TRBJ2-5; CDR3aa: CASSHLAGGLGETQYF; CDR3nt: TGCGCCAGCAGCCACCTAGCGGGAGGGCTCGGGGAGACCCAGTACTTC